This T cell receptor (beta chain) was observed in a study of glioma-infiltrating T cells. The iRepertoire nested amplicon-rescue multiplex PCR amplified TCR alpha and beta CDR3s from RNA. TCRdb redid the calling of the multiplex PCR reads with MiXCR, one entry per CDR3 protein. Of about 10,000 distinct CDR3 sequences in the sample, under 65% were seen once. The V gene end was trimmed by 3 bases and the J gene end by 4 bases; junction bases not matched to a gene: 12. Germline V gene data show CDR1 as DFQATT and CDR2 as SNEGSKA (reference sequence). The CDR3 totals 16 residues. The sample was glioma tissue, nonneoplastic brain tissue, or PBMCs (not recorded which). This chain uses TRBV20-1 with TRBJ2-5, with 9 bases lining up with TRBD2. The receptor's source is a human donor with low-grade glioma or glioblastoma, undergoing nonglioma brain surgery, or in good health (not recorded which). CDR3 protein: CSARSGGTSSRETQYF. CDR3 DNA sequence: TGCAGTGCTAGGTCGGGCGGGACTAGCAGTAGAGAGACCCAGTACTTC.